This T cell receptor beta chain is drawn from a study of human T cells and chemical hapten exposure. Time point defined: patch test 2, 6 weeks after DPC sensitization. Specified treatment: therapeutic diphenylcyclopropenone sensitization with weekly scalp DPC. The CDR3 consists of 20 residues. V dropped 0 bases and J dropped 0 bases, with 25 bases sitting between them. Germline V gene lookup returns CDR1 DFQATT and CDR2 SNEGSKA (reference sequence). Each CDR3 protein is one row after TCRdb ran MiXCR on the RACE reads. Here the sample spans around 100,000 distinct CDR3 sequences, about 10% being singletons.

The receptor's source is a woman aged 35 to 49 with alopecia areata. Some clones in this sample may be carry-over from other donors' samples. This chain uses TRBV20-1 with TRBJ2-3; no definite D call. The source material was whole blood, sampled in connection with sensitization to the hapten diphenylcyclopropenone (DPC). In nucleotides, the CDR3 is TGCAGTGCTAGAGATTGGGGTGTCAGTGGGCACGGTGCTAGCACAGATACGCAGTATTTT. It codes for CSARDWGVSGHGASTDTQYF.